This paragraph reports one TCR beta chain. The clone's antigen remains unknown. The sample holds no much larger clone one base away, and base qualities are not on file. The data belong to a study of blood T cells in healthy people across ages (dated by TCRdb to between 2015 and 2016). Concerning the study at large: Template switching captured roughly one uniquely barcoded TCR beta cDNA molecule per two T cells in model experiments. To track age-related changes in TCR beta repertoire diversity, the study relied on deep sequencing normalized with unique cDNA molecular identifiers. The donors were divided into four age groups: young (average roughly 15 years), middle-aged (roughly 40), aged (roughly 60) and long-lived (about 90). To avoid experimental bias, donors of different ages were distributed randomly across sequencing lanes. For two donors (one aged 18 to 29 and one aged 80 or older), the study analyzed two additional independent replicas of 1 million unique cDNA reads from the same blood draw.

Library preparation used 5' RACE. Sequencing was carried out with an Illumina HiSeq 2500. A second PCR of about 7 to 12 cycles was performed with a sample-barcoded 5' primer and a J-beta primer mix. A template-switch 5' adaptor carrying 12 random nucleotides introduced a unique molecular identifier onto each TCR beta cDNA molecule. At least 2.5 million CDR3-containing paired-end reads were obtained from each sample. All of the RNA was converted into first-strand cDNA using the Mint cDNA synthesis kit, with a TRBC-specific oligonucleotide serving as the primer. All cDNA was treated with uracil-DNA glycosylase and then went through a first 18-cycle PCR with the universal primers M1SS and BC2_uni_R. The paper's processing steps were these. Normalization of each sample was performed by random selection of 1 million high-quality reads, each carrying a distinct molecular identifier. Instead of being binned into consensus sequences, reads that shared molecular identifiers were thrown out. MiTCR, run with a Q25 quality threshold and the strictest error-elimination algorithm, handled CDR3 identification, clonotype clustering and error correction. A nonparametric unseen species model with Euler transformation was used to estimate a lower bound on total TCR beta diversity. Starting from the raw public reads, TCRdb applied fastp trimming at Q25, assembled clones with MiXCR and retained in-frame beta chains. Entries that share a CDR3 protein sequence are merged under the most common genes and DNA. The V and J calls shown here were made by TCRdb, not taken from the authors' results. This sample is represented by some 1.4 million distinct CDR3 sequences; 42% of them were singletons. Roughly 8.2% of the sample is held by the ten biggest clonotypes.

The approximately 40 donors, aged roughly 6 to 90 years, were systemically healthy Caucasian individuals from Russia. Roughly 10 milliliters of peripheral blood were collected from each donor into EDTA-treated Vacutainer tubes. PBMCs were isolated by Ficoll-Paque density-gradient centrifugation, with at least 7 million obtained per sample. Trizol reagent was used to extract total RNA from the PBMCs, yielding at least 6 micrograms per sample. The percentages of naive CD45RAhigh/CD27high T cells were determined by flow cytometry on a PBMC aliquot from every donor. Results and caveats for the whole study, not just this receptor: A strong correlation was found between observed TCR beta diversity and the percentage of naive T cells measured by flow cytometry. Observed TCR beta diversity per million T cells fell roughly linearly with age, and a significant reduction was already apparent by age roughly 40. Estimates of total diversity based on one million sequenced T cells were considered lower bounds and underestimates. Conclusive comparison of naive and antigen-experienced compartments was prevented by the profiling of bulk unsorted PBMCs. Donor CMV infection status was unknown, potentially confounding age-related changes in expanded clonotypes. Compared with the aged group, more naive CD4+ T cells, fewer expanded clones and increased TCR diversity were shown by the long-lived group, suggesting age selection.

This TCR derives from a woman younger than 30 in good health. Sequencing was done on a sample of blood.

The sequenced DNA: TGCGCCAGCAGCTTCAACAGGGCGTACAATGAGCAGTTCTTC. This sequence encodes CASSFNRAYNEQFF. The V and J genes are TRBV5-1 and TRBJ2-1; possibly the D gene is TRBD1, per 6 matching bases. CDR1 and CDR2 were assigned from the germline V gene as SGHRS and YFSETQ. The CDR3 covers 14 residues, taking in both the cysteine and the phenylalanine. Only the CDR3 portion is preserved as DNA: 42 bases, with reading frame beginning at the first base. V is shortened by 2 bases, J by 4 bases, and the region joining them spans 10 bases.